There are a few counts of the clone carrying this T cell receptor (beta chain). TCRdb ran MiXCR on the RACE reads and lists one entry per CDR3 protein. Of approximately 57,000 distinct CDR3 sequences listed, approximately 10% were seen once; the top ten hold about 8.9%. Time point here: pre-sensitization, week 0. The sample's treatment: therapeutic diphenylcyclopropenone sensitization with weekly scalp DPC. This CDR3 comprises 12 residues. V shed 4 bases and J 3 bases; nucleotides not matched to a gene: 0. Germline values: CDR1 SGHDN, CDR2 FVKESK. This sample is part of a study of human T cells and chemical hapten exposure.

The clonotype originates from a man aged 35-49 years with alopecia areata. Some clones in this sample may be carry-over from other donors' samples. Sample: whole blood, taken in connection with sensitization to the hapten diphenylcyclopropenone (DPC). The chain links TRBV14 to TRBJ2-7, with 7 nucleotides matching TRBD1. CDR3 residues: CASSRDSYEQYF. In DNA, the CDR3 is TGTGCCAGCAGCCGGGACAGCTACGAGCAGTACTTC.